The T cell receptor beta chain under discussion was sequenced for a study of blood T cell repertoires in COVID-19. In Cohort 3, a recovered donor had either two negative PCRs, clearance, or symptom resolution. The CDR3 is made up of 17 amino acids. Germline V gene data show CDR1 as LNHDA and CDR2 as SQIVND (reference sequence). V was pared by 6 bases and J by 5 bases, with 14 bases of the junction left unmatched. Authors' methods: For nucleated cells, counts were estimated from reference gene primer amplification. This table comes from immunoSEQ multiplex PCR, and its TCRdb copy is limited to in-frame clones, with some not included. V, J and clone size are those of that table, while D and trimming were read from the DNA. The sample yields fewer than 250,000 clones, 87% seen once.

The receptor comes from a man aged 25 to 40 who had recovered from COVID-19. The sample taken for sequencing was PBMCs or T cells enriched from blood (not recorded which). V is TRBV19 and J is TRBJ1-5; 9 bases fit TRBD1. CDR3 sequence reads: CASSPRTGAFLYQPQHF. The CDR3 bases are TGTGCCAGTAGCCCCCGGACAGGGGCCTTTTTATATCAGCCCCAGCATTTT.